The present T cell receptor (beta chain) was sequenced within a study of T cells in tuberculosis. TCRdb keeps only in-frame clones here, not all; method: immunoSEQ multiplex PCR. The table includes around 23,000 clones, approximately 86% detected once. About this clone: The antigen is unknown.

Germline values: CDR1 SNHLY, CDR2 FYNNEI. After removal of 7 bases from V and 7 bases from J, the junction contained 3 bases not matched to a gene. The CDR3 extends over 12 amino acids. Time point in this sample: new active TB diagnosis, blood taken before or within 7 days of starting treatment. Each patient had positive sputum smear microscopy and/or positive culture. Findings and caveats of the study: Using the GMM-specific repertoire gave approximately 89% accuracy versus roughly 70% with motifs.

Source: PBMCs, taken at tuberculosis diagnosis. This sequence was found in an adult with tuberculosis. This rearrangement joins TRBV2 to TRBJ1-4; TRBD1 agrees at 7 bases. CDR3: CASKQGVEKLFF. The CDR3 DNA follows: TGTGCCAGCAAGCAGGGGGTTGAAAAACTGTTTTTT.